The clone carrying this T cell receptor beta chain was recorded at least ten times. What it binds is not known. One entry per CDR3 protein results from TCRdb running MiXCR on the 5' RACE reads. This table holds 640,000 or so distinct CDR3 sequences, around 6% found once. This CDR3 comprises 19 residues. CDR1 SGHAT and CDR2 FQDESV come from the germline V gene (reference sequence). The V gene lost 5 bases and the J gene lost 0 bases, with 20 bases spanning the gap. The sample belongs to a study of identical twins. Study-wide findings and caveats: Out-of-frame alpha sequences shared between twins exhibited an excess of low generation probability.

The sample was naive T cells sorted from blood. The rearrangement uses TRBV11-1 and TRBJ2-6; D not certain. The sequence was obtained from a man aged 18 to 29 in good health. The CDR3 reads CASSPKRTVNYSGANVLTF. CDR3 in DNA: TGTGCCAGCAGCCCCAAAAGGACGGTAAATTACTCTGGGGCCAACGTCCTGACTTTC.